This is a list of T cell receptor beta chains from one sample in a study of monozygotic twins with inflammatory bowel disease. From its re-call of the 5' RACE reads, TCRdb lists each CDR3 protein once, without DNA. The ten most abundant clones cover 2.4% of a sample with 160,000 or so distinct CDR3 sequences. Source material: blood. These receptors were taken from a human donor with ulcerative colitis or Crohn's disease, or a healthy co-twin of an affected twin (not recorded which). The CDR3 runs from the conserved cysteine through the conserved F or W. The order of the fields is J gene, V gene, CDR3 protein.

J gene: TRBJ2-7
V gene: TRBV12-3/TRBV12-4
CDR3 protein: CASSFTTGGYEQYF

J gene: TRBJ2-7
V gene: TRBV28
CDR3 protein: CASRGGGPQSYEQYF

J gene: TRBJ2-7
V gene: TRBV7-9
CDR3 protein: CASRRTGEVYEQYF

J gene: TRBJ2-1
V gene: TRBV5-1
CDR3 protein: CASSFMDSSSEQFF

J gene: TRBJ2-3
V gene: TRBV5-1
CDR3 protein: CASSSLTSGGGDTQYF

J gene: TRBJ2-3
V gene: TRBV5-1
CDR3 protein: CASKGTRGDTQYF

J gene: TRBJ1-4
V gene: TRBV28
CDR3 protein: CASSPPGGFNEKLFF

J gene: TRBJ2-5
V gene: TRBV5-1
CDR3 protein: CASSSGQGRGLQETQYF

J gene: TRBJ2-3
V gene: TRBV5-1
CDR3 protein: CASSLGGGPNTDTQYF

J gene: TRBJ1-5
V gene: TRBV2
CDR3 protein: CASMGQGSQPQHF

J gene: TRBJ2-1
V gene: TRBV20-1
CDR3 protein: CSARGTIYEQFF

J gene: TRBJ1-5
V gene: TRBV7-2
CDR3 protein: CASSLGGGLRNQPQHF

J gene: TRBJ2-4
V gene: TRBV5-4
CDR3 protein: CASTQDRGRDIQYF

J gene: TRBJ1-3
V gene: TRBV20-1
CDR3 protein: CSATVRGIGNTIYF

J gene: TRBJ2-7
V gene: TRBV20-1
CDR3 protein: CSARDSGYEQYF

J gene: TRBJ2-7
V gene: TRBV7-9
CDR3 protein: CASSPTAVWVYEQYF

J gene: TRBJ1-1
V gene: TRBV6-2/TRBV6-3
CDR3 protein: CASSSHYRGRTEAFF

J gene: TRBJ1-4
V gene: TRBV5-1
CDR3 protein: CASSPPSGRTNEKLFF

J gene: TRBJ1-4
V gene: TRBV7-2
CDR3 protein: CASSNQGADEKLFF

J gene: TRBJ1-4
V gene: TRBV20-1
CDR3 protein: CSASSLGVNEKLFF

J gene: TRBJ2-1
V gene: TRBV5-1
CDR3 protein: CASSTLAESSYNEQFF

J gene: TRBJ1-2
V gene: TRBV3-1
CDR3 protein: CASAGTYGYTF

J gene: TRBJ2-7
V gene: TRBV5-5
CDR3 protein: CASSNRGRWIYEQYF